A selection of T cell receptor beta chains follows, all from one sample in a study of blood T cell repertoires in COVID-19. Sequenced by immunoSEQ multiplex PCR; TCRdb stores in-frame clones only, minus some. The sample holds over 200,000 clones; less than 90% are singletons and the top ten take 2% to 3%. Sequencing was done on a sample of peripheral blood. Receptors originate from a woman aged 70-85 years with active or convalescent COVID-19. CDR3s include the opening cysteine and the closing phenylalanine or tryptophan. D genes are given only for firm matches. The size of a clone is reported for some rows only, either as once, few or many, or as a class for expanded clones.

CDR3 protein,CDR3 DNA,clone size,D gene,V gene,J gene
CASSDGQGDTEAFF,TGTGCCAGCAGTGACGGACAGGGAGACACTGAAGCTTTCTTT,NA,TRBD1,TRBV2,TRBJ1-1
CASSFLPGQHNEQFF,TGCGCCAGCAGCTTCCTCCCGGGACAACACAATGAGCAGTTCTTC,NA,NA,TRBV5-1,TRBJ2-1
CASSGTGSYGYTF,TGTGCCAGCAGCGGGACAGGGTCCTATGGCTACACCTTC,NA,TRBD1,TRBV9,TRBJ1-2
CASSRLENEQFF,TGTGCCAGCAGCAGACTAGAGAATGAGCAGTTCTTC,NA,NA,TRBV12-3/TRBV12-4,TRBJ2-1
CASSLPTINQPQHF,TGTGCCAGCAGCCTACCAACTATCAATCAGCCCCAGCATTTT,NA,NA,TRBV6-5,TRBJ1-5
CASSVLAAGGPDTQYF,TGTGCCAGCAGCGTACTCGCAGCGGGGGGCCCGGATACGCAGTATTTT,NA,TRBD2,TRBV9,TRBJ2-3
CASSSGAGASTDTQYF,TGTGCCAGCAGCTCCGGAGCGGGGGCCTCCACAGATACGCAGTATTTT,NA,TRBD2,TRBV7-8,TRBJ2-3
CASSQRRNTEAFF,TGTGCCAGCAGCCAAAGGAGGAACACTGAAGCTTTCTTT,NA,NA,TRBV4-2,TRBJ1-1
CAWGRGQETQYF,TGTGCCTGGGGACGGGGGCAAGAGACCCAGTACTTC,NA,NA,TRBV30,TRBJ2-5
CASSRYAGTDTDTQYF,TGCGCCAGCAGCCGATACGCCGGGACAGACACAGATACGCAGTATTTT,NA,TRBD1,TRBV5-1,TRBJ2-3
CATSRVDTVRTQYF,TGTGCCACCAGCAGAGTTGACACCGTGAGGACCCAGTACTTC,NA,NA,TRBV15,TRBJ2-5
CASSPFPGQGLAAKNIQYF,TGTGCCAGCAGCCCCTTCCCGGGACAGGGGTTGGCAGCCAAAAACATTCAGTACTTC,NA,TRBD1,TRBV7-9,TRBJ2-4
CASINRVYTGELFF,TGTGCCAGCATCAACAGGGTTTACACCGGGGAGCTGTTTTTT,NA,NA,TRBV28,TRBJ2-2
CASSETTLQGFRGGYTF,TGTGCCAGCAGTGAAACTACACTTCAAGGATTCCGAGGAGGCTACACCTTC,few,NA,TRBV2,TRBJ1-2
CASSFQGGETDTQYF,TGCGCCAGCAGCTTCCAGGGAGGGGAAACAGATACGCAGTATTTT,NA,TRBD2,TRBV5-1,TRBJ2-3
CAISLGQGADEQYF,TGTGCCATCAGTTTGGGACAGGGGGCGGACGAGCAGTACTTC,NA,TRBD1,TRBV10-3,TRBJ2-7
CASSQDPGSYYEQYF,TGTGCCAGCAGCCAAGACCCCGGGAGCTACTACGAGCAGTACTTC,NA,NA,TRBV3-1/TRBV3-2,TRBJ2-7
CASSLSGSNQPQHF,TGTGCCAGCAGCTTATCGGGAAGCAATCAGCCCCAGCATTTT,NA,NA,TRBV11-2,TRBJ1-5
CASSLGLAGAGEQFF,TGTGCCAGTAGTTTGGGACTAGCGGGGGCGGGTGAGCAGTTCTTC,NA,TRBD2,TRBV19,TRBJ2-1
CASTTGTANEKLFF,TGTGCCAGCACCACCGGGACAGCAAATGAAAAACTGTTTTTT,NA,TRBD1,TRBV7-6,TRBJ1-4
CASSFWGRDTEAFF,TGTGCCAGCAGCTTTTGGGGGCGGGACACTGAAGCTTTCTTT,NA,NA,TRBV5-5,TRBJ1-1
CASSKGGEQFF,TGCGCCAGCTCCAAGGGAGGTGAGCAGTTCTTC,NA,NA,TRBV5-1,TRBJ2-1
CASGTSRNPSSYEQYF,TGTGCCAGTGGGACTAGCAGAAACCCTAGCTCCTACGAGCAGTACTTC,NA,TRBD2,TRBV14,TRBJ2-7
CASSRNRLASDTQYF,TGTGCCAGCAGCCGTAACCGACTAGCGAGTGATACGCAGTATTTT,NA,TRBD2,TRBV7-3,TRBJ2-3
CASSEQRGVADTQYF,TGTGCCAGCAGTGAGCAGCGGGGGGTTGCAGATACGCAGTATTTT,NA,TRBD2,TRBV2,TRBJ2-3
CASSASPGAFSYEQYF,TGTGCCAGCAGTGCTTCTCCAGGGGCTTTCTCCTACGAGCAGTACTTC,NA,NA,TRBV6-1,TRBJ2-7
CASSSQWGTGTHEQFF,TGCGCCAGCAGCTCGCAGTGGGGGACAGGGACCCATGAGCAGTTCTTC,NA,TRBD1,TRBV5-1,TRBJ2-1
CASSTQGADTIYF,TGCGCCAGCAGTACGCAGGGGGCTGACACCATATATTTT,NA,TRBD1,TRBV5-1,TRBJ1-3
CASSPTGGGIQYF,TGTGCCAGTAGCCCGACAGGGGGGGGCATTCAGTACTTC,NA,TRBD1,TRBV19,TRBJ2-4
CATSRVSGRPKLTEAFF,TGTGCCACCAGCAGAGTTTCAGGGCGACCCAAGCTCACTGAAGCTTTCTTT,NA,NA,TRBV15,TRBJ1-1
CASSFFGQGGFADGYTF,TGTGCCAGCAGTTTTTTTGGGCAGGGGGGTTTCGCAGATGGCTACACCTTC,NA,TRBD1,TRBV28,TRBJ1-2
CASSSGTASWNTEAFF,TGTGCCAGCAGCTCGGGGACAGCCTCATGGAACACTGAAGCTTTCTTT,NA,TRBD1,TRBV7-2,TRBJ1-1
CASRQGANTGELFF,TGTGCCAGCCGACAGGGGGCAAACACCGGGGAGCTGTTTTTT,NA,TRBD1,TRBV6-5,TRBJ2-2
CASSQEKKDRAYNSPLHF,TGTGCCAGCAGCCAAGAAAAAAAGGACAGGGCCTATAATTCACCCCTCCACTTT,NA,TRBD1,TRBV3-1/TRBV3-2,TRBJ1-6
CASSQQGSNTEAFF,TGTGCCAGCAGTCAACAGGGATCCAACACTGAAGCTTTCTTT,NA,NA,TRBV6-5,TRBJ1-1
CASSGRSFNTGELFF,TGTGCCAGTAGTGGTCGGTCATTTAACACCGGGGAGCTGTTTTTT,NA,NA,TRBV19,TRBJ2-2
CASSVQGSNTGELFF,TGTGCCAGCAGTGTTCAGGGCTCGAACACCGGGGAGCTGTTTTTT,NA,NA,TRBV2,TRBJ2-2
CASSPILGGELFF,TGTGCCAGCAGCCCAATCCTCGGCGGGGAGCTGTTTTTT,NA,NA,TRBV11-2,TRBJ2-2
CASSLLTSGSGTGELFF,TGTGCCAGCAGCTTGTTGACTAGCGGGAGTGGCACCGGGGAGCTGTTTTTT,once,TRBD2,TRBV7-9,TRBJ2-2
CASGLGQGGFDEQFF,TGTGCTAGTGGTCTCGGACAGGGAGGGTTCGATGAGCAGTTCTTC,NA,NA,TRBV12-5,TRBJ2-1
CASSLGPDNTGELFF,TGTGCCAGCAGTTTAGGGCCAGACAACACCGGGGAGCTGTTTTTT,NA,NA,TRBV28,TRBJ2-2
CASSEILYGYTF,TGTGCCAGCAGTGAAATTCTTTATGGCTACACCTTC,NA,NA,TRBV6-1,TRBJ1-2
CSVDRGVQGALGYTF,TGCAGCGTTGATAGGGGAGTACAGGGGGCGCTAGGCTACACCTTC,NA,TRBD1,TRBV29-1,TRBJ1-2
CASSPPSRFKVDTQYF,TGTGCCAGCTCACCACCCTCCAGGTTCAAGGTGGATACGCAGTATTTT,NA,NA,TRBV18,TRBJ2-3
CASSQGPSLAGGRETQYF,TGTGCCAGCAGCCAAGGCCCGTCATTAGCGGGGGGGAGGGAGACCCAGTACTTC,NA,TRBD2,TRBV3-1/TRBV3-2,TRBJ2-5
CASSLTSAGVGEQFF,TGTGCCAGCAGCTTAACTTCAGCGGGAGTCGGTGAGCAGTTCTTC,NA,TRBD2,TRBV11-2,TRBJ2-1
CASSPQLGNEKLFF,TGTGCCAGCAGTCCCCAGCTCGGGAATGAAAAACTGTTTTTT,NA,NA,TRBV6-5,TRBJ1-4
CASSPDDYGNQPQHF,TGTGCCAGCAGCCCTGACGACTACGGCAATCAGCCCCAGCATTTT,few,NA,TRBV6-6,TRBJ1-5
CASSSQGGSNQPQHF,TGTGCCAGCAGTAGCCAGGGGGGTAGCAATCAGCCCCAGCATTTT,few,TRBD1,TRBV2,TRBJ1-5
CASSRIGQGPNYGYTF,TGTGCCAGCAGCCGAATAGGACAGGGACCTAACTATGGCTACACCTTC,NA,TRBD1,TRBV3-1/TRBV3-2,TRBJ1-2
CASSLAINEKLFF,TGCGCCAGCAGCTTAGCCATTAATGAAAAACTGTTTTTT,NA,NA,TRBV5-1,TRBJ1-4
CASSQEITSSEQYF,TGCGCCAGCAGCCAAGAGATAACTAGCTCCGAGCAGTACTTC,NA,NA,TRBV4-3,TRBJ2-7
CASNGQVLNTIYF,TGTGCCAGCAATGGACAGGTTTTGAACACCATATATTTT,NA,TRBD1,TRBV6-6,TRBJ1-3
CASSFGTQSYEQYF,TGTGCCAGCAGCTTTGGGACACAATCCTACGAGCAGTACTTC,NA,NA,TRBV5-8,TRBJ2-7
CASTRGQGGTEAFF,TGTGCCAGCACCCGAGGACAGGGAGGCACTGAAGCTTTCTTT,NA,TRBD1,TRBV14,TRBJ1-1
CASSHRDGYTF,TGTGCCAGCAGCCACAGGGATGGCTACACCTTC,NA,NA,TRBV12-3/TRBV12-4,TRBJ1-2
CASSYQGQYYGYTF,TGTGCCAGCAGTTATCAGGGACAGTACTATGGCTACACCTTC,NA,TRBD1,TRBV6-5,TRBJ1-2
CATSRQRGDNSPLHF,TGTGCCACCAGCCGTCAGCGCGGGGATAATTCACCCCTCCACTTT,NA,NA,TRBV15,TRBJ1-6
CATSRRSSGNTIYF,TGTGCCACTAGCCGTCGCTCATCTGGAAACACCATATATTTT,NA,NA,TRBV6-5,TRBJ1-3
CASSFGGRSSGANVLTF,TGTGCCAGCAGTTTCGGGGGACGGAGCTCTGGGGCCAACGTCCTGACTTTC,NA,NA,TRBV27,TRBJ2-6